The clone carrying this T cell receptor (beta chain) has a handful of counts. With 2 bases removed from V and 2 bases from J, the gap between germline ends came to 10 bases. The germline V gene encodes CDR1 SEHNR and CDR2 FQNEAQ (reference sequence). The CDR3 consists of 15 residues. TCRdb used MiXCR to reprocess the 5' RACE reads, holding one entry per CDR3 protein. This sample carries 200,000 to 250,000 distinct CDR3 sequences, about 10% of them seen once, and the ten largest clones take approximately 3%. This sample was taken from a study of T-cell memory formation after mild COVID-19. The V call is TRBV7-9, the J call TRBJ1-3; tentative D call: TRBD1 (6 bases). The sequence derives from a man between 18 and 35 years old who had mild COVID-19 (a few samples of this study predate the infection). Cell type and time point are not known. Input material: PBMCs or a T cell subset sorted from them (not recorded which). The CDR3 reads CASSLRGIPGNTIYF. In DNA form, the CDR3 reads TGTGCCAGCAGCTTAAGGGGGATCCCTGGAAACACCATATATTTT.